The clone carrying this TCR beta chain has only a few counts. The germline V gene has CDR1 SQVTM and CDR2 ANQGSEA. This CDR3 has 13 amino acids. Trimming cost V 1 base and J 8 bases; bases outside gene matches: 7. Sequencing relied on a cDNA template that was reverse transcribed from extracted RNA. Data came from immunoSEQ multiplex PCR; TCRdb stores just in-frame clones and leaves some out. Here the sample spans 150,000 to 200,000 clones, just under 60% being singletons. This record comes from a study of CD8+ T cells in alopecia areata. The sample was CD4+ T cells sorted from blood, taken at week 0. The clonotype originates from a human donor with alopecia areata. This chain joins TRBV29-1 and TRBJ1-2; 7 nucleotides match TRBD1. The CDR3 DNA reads TGCAGCGTTGAAGCAGGGGGATCGAAGGGCTACACCTTC. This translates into CSVEAGGSKGYTF.